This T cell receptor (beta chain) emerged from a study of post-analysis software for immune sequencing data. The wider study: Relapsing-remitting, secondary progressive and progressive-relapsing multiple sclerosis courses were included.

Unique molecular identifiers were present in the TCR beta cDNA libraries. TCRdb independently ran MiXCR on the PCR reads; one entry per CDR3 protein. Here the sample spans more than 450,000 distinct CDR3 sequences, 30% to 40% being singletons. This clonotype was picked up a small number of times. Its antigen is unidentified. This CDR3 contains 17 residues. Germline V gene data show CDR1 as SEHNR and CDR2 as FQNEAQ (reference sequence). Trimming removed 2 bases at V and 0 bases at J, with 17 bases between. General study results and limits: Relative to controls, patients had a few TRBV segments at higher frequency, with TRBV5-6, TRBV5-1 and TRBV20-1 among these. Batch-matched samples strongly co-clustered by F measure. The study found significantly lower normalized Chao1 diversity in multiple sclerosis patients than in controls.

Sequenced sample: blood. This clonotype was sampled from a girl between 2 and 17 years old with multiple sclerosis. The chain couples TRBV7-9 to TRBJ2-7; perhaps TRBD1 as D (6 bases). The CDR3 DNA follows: TGTGCCAGCAGCTTAAACCCGACAGGCCTGAGCTCCTACGAGCAGTACTTC. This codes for CASSLNPTGLSSYEQYF.